This T cell receptor beta chain was identified during a study of cytomegalovirus exposure and HLA in healthy donors. Findings and caveats of the study: The tendency of first-cohort TCR clusters to co-occur in the 100 to 150 validation repertoires emerged from a later analysis.

This table comes from immunoSEQ multiplex PCR, and its TCRdb copy is limited to in-frame clones, with some not included. In the table there are some 140,000 clones, 82% of which are singletons. For this clone: Its antigen is not known.

Germline values: CDR1 SGHNT, CDR2 YENEEA. V was shortened by 1 base and J by 2 bases, with 11 bases between the two germline ends. The CDR3 sequence is 16 residues long. J is TRBJ2-2 and V is TRBV11-3; D not certain. The receptor was derived from a man aged 25-45 years in good health and CMV-seropositive. The sequencing input was PBMCs. CDR3 DNA sequence: TGTGCCAGCAGCTTAGTTGCCGGTTCCAACACCGGGGAGCTGTTTTTT. This sequence encodes CASSLVAGSNTGELFF.